This note documents a single T cell receptor beta chain sequence. Study processing details: By means of reference gene primer amplification, nucleated cell counts were estimated. Produced via immunoSEQ multiplex PCR; TCRdb's table is partial and in-frame only. V and J calls and clone size come straight from that table; D and trimming were deduced from the DNA. This table holds around 33,000 clones, around 90% found once. Germline V gene sequence: CDR1 SGDLS, CDR2 YYNGEE. Unmatched junction bases numbered 3, after V lost 3 bases and J lost 0 bases. The CDR3 has 15 amino acids. This specimen belongs to a study of blood T cell repertoires in COVID-19. Study-wide background: There were acute and convalescent COVID-19 samples, and they came from the United States, Italy and Spain.

The clonotype comes from a man older than 75 with acute or convalescent COVID-19. The chain carries TRBV9 and TRBJ2-7, with 10 bases fitting TRBD2. The sequenced sample consisted of peripheral blood. The CDR3 DNA is TGTGCCAGCAGCGAGCGGGGGGGAAGCTCCTACGAGCAGTACTTC. This gives the protein CASSERGGSSYEQYF. Full variable domain (missing parts from reference TRBV9 and TRBJ2-7): DSGVTQTPKHLITATGQRVTLRCSPRSGDLSVYWYQQSLDQGLQFLIQYYNGEERAKGNILERFSAQQFPDLHSELNLSSLELGDSALYFCASSERGGSSYEQYFGPGTRLTVT.